This T cell receptor (beta chain) was captured in a study of vaccination effects on CD4 cells after COVID-19. Whole-study context: The post-vaccine samples were taken, at the median, 72 days after the second dose.

By frequency in the sample, this clone is medium-sized. Its specificity is unknown. Sequencing followed a ViraFEST assay step that expanded antigen-specific CD4+ T cells with viral peptide pools. It was after more than 8 days of culture that CD4+ T cells were isolated. The participants, recipients of two vaccine doses, got either BNT162b2 or mRNA-1273. Profiled with immunoSEQ multiplex PCR; TCRdb holds only in-frame clones, not every one. The sample yields around 30,000 clones, over 80% seen once. Trimming removed 2 bases from V and 11 bases from J, with 15 bases in between. This CDR3 comprises 14 residues. Germline-derived CDR1 and CDR2 are MNHEY and SVGAGI.

The chain has TRBV6-5 and TRBJ1-4; tentatively, D is TRBD1 (5 bases). This clonotype was sampled from a human donor who received a COVID-19 vaccine. Some clones in this sample may be carry-over from other donors' samples. The sample in question was CD4+ T cells from PBMCs cultured with SARS-CoV-2 spike peptides, obtained after COVID-19 vaccination. DNA of the CDR3: TGTGCCAGCAGTTACGTCAGGGACGAGGGGAAACTGTTTTTT. Protein product: CASSYVRDEGKLFF.